The clone carrying this TCR beta chain has at least ten counts. Its antigen is as yet unknown. The lymph nodes were axillary draining lymph nodes from breast cancer patients. This sample stems from a study of breast tumors, draining lymph nodes, adjacent tissues. CDR3 length: 15 amino acids. The V and J ends lost 0 bases and 3 bases respectively, with 10 bases between them. Germline CDR1 reads LGHNA; CDR2 reads YNFKEQ. Whole-study results and caveats: Tumor repertoires ranked between lymph nodes and nontumor tissue in diversity, with V and J gene preferences. Luminal-like breast cancer showed significantly greater tumor-nontumor repertoire similarity than basal-like breast cancer did. Most tumor T cells seemingly derive from lymph node, then expand in tumor. The lymph node origin of tumor T cells was framed as consistent with a hypothesis, not demonstrated.

MiXCR was run by TCRdb on the multiplex PCR reads, yielding one entry per CDR3 protein. The repertoire holds roughly 80,000 distinct CDR3 sequences, roughly a fifth seen once, with about 2.2% in the top ten. The receptor was isolated from a female donor with breast cancer. Some clones in this sample may be carry-over from other donors' samples. Sample: axillary lymph node tissue. The chain links TRBV4-2 to TRBJ2-3, with a weak D call TRBD1 (5 bases). The CDR3 region is CASSQDLRGTDTQYF. In DNA form, the CDR3 reads TGTGCCAGCAGCCAAGATCTAAGGGGAACAGATACGCAGTATTTT.